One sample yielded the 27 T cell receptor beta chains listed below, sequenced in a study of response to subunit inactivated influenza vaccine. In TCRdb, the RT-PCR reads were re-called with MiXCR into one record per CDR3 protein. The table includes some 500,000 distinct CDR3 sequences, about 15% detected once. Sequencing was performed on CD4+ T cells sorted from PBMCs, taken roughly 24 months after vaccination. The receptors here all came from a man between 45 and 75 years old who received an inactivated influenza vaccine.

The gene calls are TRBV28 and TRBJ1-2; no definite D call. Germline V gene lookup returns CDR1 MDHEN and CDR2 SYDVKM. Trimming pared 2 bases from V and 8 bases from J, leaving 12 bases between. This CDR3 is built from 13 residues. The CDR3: CASSLLRVRGYTF. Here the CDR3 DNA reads TGTGCCAGCAGTTTACTAAGGGTCAGGGGCTACACCTTC.

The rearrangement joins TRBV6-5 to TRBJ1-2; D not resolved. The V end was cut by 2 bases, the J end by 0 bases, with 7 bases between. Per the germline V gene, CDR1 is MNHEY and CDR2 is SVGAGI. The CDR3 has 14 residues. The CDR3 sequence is CASSYRAPNYGYTF. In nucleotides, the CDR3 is TGTGCCAGCAGTTACAGGGCCCCTAACTATGGCTACACCTTC.

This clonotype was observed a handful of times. CDR3 amino acids: CASSLLAATQYF. The CDR3 DNA reads TGTGCCAGCAGCTTATTAGCAGCTACGCAGTATTTT. The V call is TRBV7-2, the J call TRBJ2-3; D not resolved. Germline-derived CDR1 and CDR2 are SGHTA and FQGNSA. The V and J ends lost 2 bases and 8 bases respectively, with 8 bases between them. This CDR3 has 12 residues.

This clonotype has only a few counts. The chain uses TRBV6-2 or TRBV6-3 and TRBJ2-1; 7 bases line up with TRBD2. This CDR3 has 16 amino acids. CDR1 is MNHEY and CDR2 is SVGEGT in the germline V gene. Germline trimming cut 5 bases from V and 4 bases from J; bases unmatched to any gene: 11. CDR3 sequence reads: CASSIRGGSSYNEQFF. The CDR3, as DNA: TGTGCCAGCAGTATAAGGGGCGGGAGCTCTTACAATGAGCAGTTCTTC.

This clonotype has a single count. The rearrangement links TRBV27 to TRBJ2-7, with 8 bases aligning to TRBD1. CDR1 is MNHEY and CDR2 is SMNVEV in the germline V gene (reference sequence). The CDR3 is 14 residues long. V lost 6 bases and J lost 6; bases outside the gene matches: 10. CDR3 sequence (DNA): TGTGCCAGCAGGCCCCAGGGGGCGGTAATCGAGCAGTACTTC. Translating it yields CASRPQGAVIEQYF.

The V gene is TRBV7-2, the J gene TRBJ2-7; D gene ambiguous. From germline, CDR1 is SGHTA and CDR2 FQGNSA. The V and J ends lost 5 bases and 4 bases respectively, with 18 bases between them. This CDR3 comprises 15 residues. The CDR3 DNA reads TGTGCCAGCAGCAAGGGTGGGAACAGAGATTACGAGCAGTACTTC. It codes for CASSKGGNRDYEQYF.

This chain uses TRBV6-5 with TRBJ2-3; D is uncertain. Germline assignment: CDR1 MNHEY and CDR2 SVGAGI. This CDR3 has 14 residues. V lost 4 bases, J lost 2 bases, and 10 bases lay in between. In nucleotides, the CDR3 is TGTGCCAGCAGTTTGGAACAGTACACAGATACGCAGTATTTT. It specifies CASSLEQYTDTQYF.

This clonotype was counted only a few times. The CDR3 nucleotides are TGCGCCAGCAGCCAAGAGGCTAGGACCGGGGAGCTGTTTTTT. Its protein is CASSQEARTGELFF. V is TRBV4-3 and J is TRBJ2-2; D call uncertain. Germline assignment: CDR1 LGHNA and CDR2 YSLEER. V was trimmed by 0 bases and J by 5 bases, leaving 7 bases between them. This CDR3 is built from 14 residues.

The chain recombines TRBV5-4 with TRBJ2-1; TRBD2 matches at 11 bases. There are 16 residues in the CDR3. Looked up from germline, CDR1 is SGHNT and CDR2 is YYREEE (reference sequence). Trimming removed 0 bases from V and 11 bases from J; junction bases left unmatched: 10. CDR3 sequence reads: CASSLGTSGPGVKQFF. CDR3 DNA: TGTGCCAGCAGCTTGGGGACTAGCGGGCCTGGGGTTAAGCAGTTCTTC.

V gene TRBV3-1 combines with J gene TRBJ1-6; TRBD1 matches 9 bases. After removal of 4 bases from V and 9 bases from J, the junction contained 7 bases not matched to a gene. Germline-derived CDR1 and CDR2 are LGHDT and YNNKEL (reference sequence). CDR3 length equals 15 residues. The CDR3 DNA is TGTGCCAGCAGCCCACAACAGGGGGCGGGTTCACCCCTCCACTTT. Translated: CASSPQQGAGSPLHF.

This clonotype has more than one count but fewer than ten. The CDR3 sequence: CASSYGGTSYNEQFF. The CDR3 DNA follows: TGTGCCAGCAGTTACGGGGGGACATCCTACAATGAGCAGTTCTTC. V usage is TRBV6-5 and J usage is TRBJ2-1; perhaps D is TRBD1 or TRBD2 (6 bases each). CDR3 size: 15 residues. Deletions cut 2 bases from V and 1 base from J, with 9 bases between. Germline values: CDR1 MNHEY, CDR2 SVGAGI.

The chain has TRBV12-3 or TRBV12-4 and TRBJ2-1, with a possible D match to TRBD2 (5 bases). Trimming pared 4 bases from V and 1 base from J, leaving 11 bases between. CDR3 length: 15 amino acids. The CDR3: CASSSAGTSYNEQFF. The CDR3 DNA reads TGTGCCAGCAGTTCGGCGGGTACATCCTACAATGAGCAGTTCTTC.

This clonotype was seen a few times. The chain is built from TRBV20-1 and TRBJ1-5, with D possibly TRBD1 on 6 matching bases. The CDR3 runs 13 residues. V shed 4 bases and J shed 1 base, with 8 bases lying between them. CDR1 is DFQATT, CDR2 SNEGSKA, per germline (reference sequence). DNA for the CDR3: TGCAGTGCTAAGGGGGTGAGCAATCAGCCCCAGCATTTT. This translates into CSAKGVSNQPQHF.

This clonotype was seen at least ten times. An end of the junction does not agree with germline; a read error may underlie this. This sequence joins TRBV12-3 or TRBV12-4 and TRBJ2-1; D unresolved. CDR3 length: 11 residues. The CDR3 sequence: CASSLGGEQFF. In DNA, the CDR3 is TGTGCCAGCAGCTTAGGTGGCGAGCAGTTCTTC.

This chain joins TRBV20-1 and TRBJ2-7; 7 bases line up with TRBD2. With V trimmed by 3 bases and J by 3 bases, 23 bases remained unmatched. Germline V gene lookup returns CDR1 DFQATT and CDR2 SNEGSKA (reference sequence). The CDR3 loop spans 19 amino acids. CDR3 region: CSARPPSGAGAVMGYEQYF. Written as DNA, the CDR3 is TGCAGTGCTAGGCCCCCTAGTGGCGCGGGAGCGGTTATGGGCTACGAGCAGTACTTC.

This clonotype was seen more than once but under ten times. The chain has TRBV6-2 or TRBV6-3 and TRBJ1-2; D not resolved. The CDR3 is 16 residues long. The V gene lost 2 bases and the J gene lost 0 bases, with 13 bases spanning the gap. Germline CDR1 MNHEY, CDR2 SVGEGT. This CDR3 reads CASSYAKSLANYGYTF. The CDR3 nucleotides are TGTGCCAGCAGTTACGCGAAGAGTCTAGCTAACTATGGCTACACCTTC.

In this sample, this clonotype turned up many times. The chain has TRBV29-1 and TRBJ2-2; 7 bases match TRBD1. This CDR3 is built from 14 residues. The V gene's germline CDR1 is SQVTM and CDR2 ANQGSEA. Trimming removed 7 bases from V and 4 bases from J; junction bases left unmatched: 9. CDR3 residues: CSARGQESTGELFF. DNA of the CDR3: TGCAGCGCAAGAGGACAGGAAAGCACCGGGGAGCTGTTTTTT.

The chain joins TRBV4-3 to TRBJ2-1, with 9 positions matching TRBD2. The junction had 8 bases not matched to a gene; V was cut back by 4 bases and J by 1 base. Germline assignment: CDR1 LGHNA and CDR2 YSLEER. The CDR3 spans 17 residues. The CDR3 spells CASSRHSGRGSYNEQFF. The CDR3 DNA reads TGCGCCAGCAGCCGCCATAGCGGGAGAGGGTCCTACAATGAGCAGTTCTTC.

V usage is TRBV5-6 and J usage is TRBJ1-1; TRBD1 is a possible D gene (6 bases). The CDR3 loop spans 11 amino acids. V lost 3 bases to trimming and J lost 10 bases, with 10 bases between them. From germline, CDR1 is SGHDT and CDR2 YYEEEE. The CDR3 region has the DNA TGTGCCAGCAGCTCAGGGGCTCTAGCTTTCTTT. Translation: CASSSGALAFF.

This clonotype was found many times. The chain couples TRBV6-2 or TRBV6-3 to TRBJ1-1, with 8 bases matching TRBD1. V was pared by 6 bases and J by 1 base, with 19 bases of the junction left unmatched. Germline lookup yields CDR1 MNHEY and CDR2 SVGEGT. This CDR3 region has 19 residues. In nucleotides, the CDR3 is TGTGCCAGCAGGCCCAACCGATTTTGGACAGGGCCAGGGAACACTGAAGCTTTCTTT. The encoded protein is CASRPNRFWTGPGNTEAFF.

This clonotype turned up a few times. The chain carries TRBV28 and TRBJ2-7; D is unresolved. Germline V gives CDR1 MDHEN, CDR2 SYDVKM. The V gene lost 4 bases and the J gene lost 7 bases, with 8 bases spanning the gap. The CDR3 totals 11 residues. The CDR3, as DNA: TGTGCCAGCAGTTCCCCCATGGAGCAGTACTTC. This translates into CASSSPMEQYF.

The CDR3 spells CASSLGQLMYEQYF. In DNA, the CDR3 is TGCGCCAGCAGCTTGGGACAGCTAATGTACGAGCAGTACTTC. This sequence joins TRBV5-1 and TRBJ2-7; D may be TRBD1 (5 bases). The CDR3 totals 14 residues. V lost 0 bases, J lost 4 bases, and 11 bases lay in between. The germline V gene encodes CDR1 SGHRS and CDR2 YFSETQ.

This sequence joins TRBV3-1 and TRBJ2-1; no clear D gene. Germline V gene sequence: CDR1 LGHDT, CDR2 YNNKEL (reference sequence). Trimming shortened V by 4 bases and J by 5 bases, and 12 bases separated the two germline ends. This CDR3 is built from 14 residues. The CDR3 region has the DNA TGTGCCAGCAGCCCTCGCCAGGTGAACAATGAGCAGTTCTTC. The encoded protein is CASSPRQVNNEQFF.

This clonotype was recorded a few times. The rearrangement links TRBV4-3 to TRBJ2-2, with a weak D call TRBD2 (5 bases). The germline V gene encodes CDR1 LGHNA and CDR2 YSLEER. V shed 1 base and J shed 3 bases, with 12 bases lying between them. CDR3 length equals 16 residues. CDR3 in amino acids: CASSQVRGSDTGELFF. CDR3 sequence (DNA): TGCGCCAGCAGCCAAGTGCGAGGGTCGGACACCGGGGAGCTGTTTTTT.

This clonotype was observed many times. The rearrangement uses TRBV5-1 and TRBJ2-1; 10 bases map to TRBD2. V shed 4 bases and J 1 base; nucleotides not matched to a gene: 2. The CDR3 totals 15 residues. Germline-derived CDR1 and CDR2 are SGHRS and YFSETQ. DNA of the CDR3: TGCGCCAGCAGCCCGGGACTAGCGTCCTACAATGAGCAGTTCTTC. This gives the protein CASSPGLASYNEQFF.

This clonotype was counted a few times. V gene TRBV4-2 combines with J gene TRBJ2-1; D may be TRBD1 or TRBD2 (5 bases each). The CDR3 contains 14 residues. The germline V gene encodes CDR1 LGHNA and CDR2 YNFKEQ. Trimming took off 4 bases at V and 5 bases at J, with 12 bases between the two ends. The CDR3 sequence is CASSPLGVDNEQFF. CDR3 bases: TGTGCCAGCAGCCCATTGGGGGTCGACAATGAGCAGTTCTTC.

The CDR3 region has the DNA TGTGCCAGCAGGGCGGGGCAGAACACCGGGGAGCTGTTTTTT. This translates into CASRAGQNTGELFF. The chain links TRBV2 to TRBJ2-2, with D possibly being TRBD2 (6 bases). The CDR3 runs 14 residues. The germline V gene encodes CDR1 SNHLY and CDR2 FYNNEI. Trimming removed 6 bases at V and 1 base at J, with 9 bases between.